This T cell receptor (beta chain) was identified in a study of shared clonotypes between healthy human individuals. On the study more broadly: Donors, aged 18 to 49, were a couple of women and a few men.

Germline CDR1 and CDR2: SEHNR and FQNEAQ (reference sequence). The V end was cut by 1 base, the J end by 6 bases, with 13 bases between. This CDR3 is built from 14 residues. Researchers divided each subset's genomic DNA evenly across several immunoSEQ plates. The repertoire was sequenced with immunoSEQ multiplex PCR; TCRdb's copy has only in-frame clones and lacks some. In the table there are about 2.4 million clones, over 85% of which are singletons. This TCR was sampled from a young man in good health. Some clones in this sample may be carry-over from other donors' samples. Sequenced: naive CD4+ T cells from PBMCs. Sample subset: CD45RA+ positively selected. J is TRBJ2-7 and V is TRBV7-9, with D perhaps matching TRBD2 (5 bases). Here the CDR3 DNA reads TGTGCCAGCAGCTTAGGGGTTACTAGTCGCGAGCAGTACTTC. This translates into CASSLGVTSREQYF.